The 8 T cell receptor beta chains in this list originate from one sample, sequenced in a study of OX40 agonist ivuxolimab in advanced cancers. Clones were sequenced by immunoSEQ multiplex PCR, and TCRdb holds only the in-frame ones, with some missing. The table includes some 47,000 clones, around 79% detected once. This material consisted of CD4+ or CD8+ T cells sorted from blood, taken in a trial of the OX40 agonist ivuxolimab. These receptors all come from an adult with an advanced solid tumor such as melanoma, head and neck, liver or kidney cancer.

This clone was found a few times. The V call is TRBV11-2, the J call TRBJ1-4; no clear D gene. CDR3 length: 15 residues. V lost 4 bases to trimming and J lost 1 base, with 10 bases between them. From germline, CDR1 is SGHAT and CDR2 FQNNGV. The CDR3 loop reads CASSSSVVTNEKLFF. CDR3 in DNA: TGTGCCAGCAGCTCCTCCGTTGTAACTAATGAAAAACTGTTTTTT.

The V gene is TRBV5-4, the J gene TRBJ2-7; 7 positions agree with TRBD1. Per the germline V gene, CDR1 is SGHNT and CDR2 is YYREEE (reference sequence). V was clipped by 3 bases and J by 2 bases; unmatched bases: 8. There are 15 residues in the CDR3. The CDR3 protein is CASSSIGTATYEQYF. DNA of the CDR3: TGTGCCAGCAGCTCTATAGGGACAGCGACCTACGAGCAGTACTTC. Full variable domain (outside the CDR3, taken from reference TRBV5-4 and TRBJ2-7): ETGVTQSPTHLIKTRGQQVTLRCSSQSGHNTVSWYQQALGQGPQFIFQYYREEENGRGNFPPRFSGLQFPNYSSELNVNALELDDSALYLCASSSIGTATYEQYFGPGTRLTVT.

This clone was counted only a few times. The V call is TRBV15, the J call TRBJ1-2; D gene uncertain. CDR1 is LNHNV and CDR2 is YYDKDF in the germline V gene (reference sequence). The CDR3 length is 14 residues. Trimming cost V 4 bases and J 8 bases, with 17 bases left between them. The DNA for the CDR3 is TGTGCCACCAGCAACTTCCCCAGGAGGGAAGGCTACACCTTC. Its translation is CATSNFPRREGYTF.

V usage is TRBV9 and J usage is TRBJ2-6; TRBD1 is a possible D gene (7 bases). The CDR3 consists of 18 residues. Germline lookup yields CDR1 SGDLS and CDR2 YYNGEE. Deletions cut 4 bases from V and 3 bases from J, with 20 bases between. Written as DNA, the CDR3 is TGTGCCAGCAGCCCAGGGGGGAAAGGGGAATATGGGGCCAACGTCCTGACTTTC. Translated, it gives CASSPGGKGEYGANVLTF. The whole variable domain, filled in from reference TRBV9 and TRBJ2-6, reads DSGVTQTPKHLITATGQRVTLRCSPRSGDLSVYWYQQSLDQGLQFLIQYYNGEERAKGNILERFSAQQFPDLHSELNLSSLELGDSALYFCASSPGGKGEYGANVLTFGAGSRLTVL.

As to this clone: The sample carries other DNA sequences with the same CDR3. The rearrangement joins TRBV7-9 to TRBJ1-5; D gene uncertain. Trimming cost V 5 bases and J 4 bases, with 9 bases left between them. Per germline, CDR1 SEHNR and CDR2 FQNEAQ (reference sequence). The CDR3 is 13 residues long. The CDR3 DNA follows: TGTGCCAGCAGCCGTGACCGGAATCAGCCCCAGCATTTT. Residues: CASSRDRNQPQHF.

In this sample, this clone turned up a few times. For the CDR3, the DNA is TGTGCCAGCAGCGTAGCGGGGGGCCCAGATACGCAGTATTTT. Protein: CASSVAGGPDTQYF. The chain is built from TRBV7-3 and TRBJ2-3; 10 bases agree with TRBD2. This CDR3 is 14 amino acids long. In germline, CDR1 is SGHTA, CDR2 FQGTGA. J was trimmed by 4 bases and V by 5 bases; bases with no gene match: 3. The whole variable domain, remainder taken from reference TRBV7-3 and TRBJ2-3, is GAGVSQTPSNKVTEKGKYVELRCDPISGHTALYWYRQSLGQGPEFLIYFQGTGAADDSGLPNDRFFAVRPEGSVSTLKIQRTERGDSAVYLCASSVAGGPDTQYFGPGTRLTVL.

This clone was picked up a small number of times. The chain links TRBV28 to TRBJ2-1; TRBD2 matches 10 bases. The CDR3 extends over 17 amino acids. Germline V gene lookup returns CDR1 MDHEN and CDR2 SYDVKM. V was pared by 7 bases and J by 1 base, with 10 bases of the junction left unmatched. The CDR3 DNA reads TGTGCCAGCACGAGTAGCGGGGGGAAAGATTCCTACAATGAGCAGTTCTTC. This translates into CASTSSGGKDSYNEQFF.

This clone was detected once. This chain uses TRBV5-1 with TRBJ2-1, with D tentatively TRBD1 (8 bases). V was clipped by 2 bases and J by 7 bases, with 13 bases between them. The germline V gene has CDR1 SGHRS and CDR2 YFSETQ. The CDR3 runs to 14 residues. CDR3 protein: CASSLGQGGNEQFF. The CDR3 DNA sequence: TGCGCCAGCAGCTTAGGACAGGGAGGGAATGAGCAGTTCTTC.